The 11 T cell receptor beta chains listed next were all sequenced from one sample in a study of shared clonotypes between healthy human individuals. The assay was immunoSEQ multiplex PCR, and TCRdb's table has in-frame clones only and misses some. The table lists 2 million to 2.5 million clones, 93% of them singletons. Sequences were obtained from naive CD4+ T cells from PBMCs. As for subset: CD45RA+ positively selected. The receptors were sampled from a man between 18 and 35 years old in good health. Some clones in this sample may be carry-over from other donors' samples.

The J gene is TRBJ1-5, the V gene TRBV28; weak D call: TRBD1 (6 bases). V lost 3 bases, J lost 2 bases, and 26 bases lay in between. The CDR3 length is 20 residues. Germline V CDR1 and CDR2: MDHEN, SYDVKM. The DNA for the CDR3 is TGTGCCAGCAGTTTCTCCGGGGGATTATACAACTCAGGGGGCAATCAGCCCCAGCATTTT. This translates into CASSFSGGLYNSGGNQPQHF.

CDR3: CASSTTAPTEAFF. The CDR3 DNA is TGTGCCAGTAGCACTACCGCGCCCACTGAAGCTTTCTTT. The chain recombines TRBV19 with TRBJ1-1; D gene ambiguous. This CDR3 contains 13 residues. Trimming cost V 6 bases and J 4 bases, with 12 bases left between them. CDR1 and CDR2 (germline): LNHDA, SQIVND (reference sequence). The whole variable domain, remainder taken from reference TRBV19 and TRBJ1-1, is DGGITQSPKYLFRKEGQNVTLSCEQNLNHDAMYWYRQDPGQGLRLIYYSQIVNDFQKGDIAEGYSVSREKKESFPLTVTSAQKNPTAFYLCASSTTAPTEAFFGQGTRLTVV.

The V gene is TRBV4-3, the J gene TRBJ2-1; 7 nucleotides match TRBD2. Trimming at V came to 4 bases and at J to 9 bases, leaving 15 bases not matched to a gene. CDR3 length: 16 residues. Germline CDR1 and CDR2: LGHNA and YSLEER. The CDR3 DNA follows: TGCGCCAGCAGCCGTAACCTAGCGGCGCCCGGCACTGAGCAGTTCTTC. It encodes CASSRNLAAPGTEQFF.

The V and J genes are TRBV6-9 and TRBJ2-7, with 10 bases identical to TRBD2. CDR3 size: 14 residues. V shed 9 bases and J 5 bases; nucleotides not matched to a gene: 10. The germline V gene encodes CDR1 MNHGY and CDR2 SVAAGI. The CDR3 DNA reads as TGTGCCAGGGGGGCTAGCGGGAGACAAGACGAGCAGTACTTC. It specifies CARGASGRQDEQYF.

This clone was observed a few times. The chain joins TRBV7-6 to TRBJ1-5; TRBD1 aligns across 7 bases. V shed 1 base, J shed 1 base, and the junction held 4 bases outside the gene matches. Germline V lookup: CDR1 SGHVS, CDR2 FNYEAQ. The CDR3 extends over 16 amino acids. The CDR3 protein is CASSLETGISNQPQHF. In DNA, the CDR3 is TGTGCCAGCAGCTTAGAGACAGGGATAAGCAATCAGCCCCAGCATTTT.

The chain recombines TRBV7-2 with TRBJ2-3, with 11 bases lining up with TRBD2. The CDR3 spans 18 residues. Looked up from germline, CDR1 is SGHTA and CDR2 is FQGNSA. V shed 2 bases and J 0 bases; nucleotides not matched to a gene: 7. CDR3 in DNA: TGTGCCAGCAGCTTATTCGGGACTAGCGGAGTTAGCACAGATACGCAGTATTTT. Translating gives CASSLFGTSGVSTDTQYF.

V gene TRBV11-1 combines with J gene TRBJ2-3; 7 bases align to TRBD2. The CDR3 sequence is 14 residues long. Germline-derived CDR1 and CDR2 are SGHAT and FQDESV (reference sequence). V shed 6 bases and J 4 bases; nucleotides not matched to a gene: 7. CDR3 sequence: CASSTGLNADTQYF. In DNA form, the CDR3 reads TGTGCCAGCAGTACGGGACTAAATGCAGATACGCAGTATTTT.

The CDR3 nucleotides read TGTGCCAGCAGCGTAGACAGGGGCCCCGGGGACACTGAAGCTTTCTTT. This sequence encodes CASSVDRGPGDTEAFF. The V gene is TRBV9, the J gene TRBJ1-1; TRBD1 matches 7 bases. CDR1 is SGDLS, CDR2 YYNGEE, per germline. This CDR3 is built from 16 residues. The V segment lost 0 bases and the J segment 3 bases; nucleotides outside the gene matches: 8.

V is TRBV4-1 and J is TRBJ2-5; the D is unclear. There are 13 residues in the CDR3. Trimming removed 4 bases at V and 5 bases at J, with 11 bases between. Germline CDR1 and CDR2: MGHRA and YSYEKL. CDR3 nucleotide sequence: TGCGCCAGCAGCCTCCGGTCGTTTGAGACCCAGTACTTC. Residues: CASSLRSFETQYF.

This clone was seen only a few times. The V gene is TRBV18, the J gene TRBJ2-1; 12 bases are a match to TRBD2. The V and J ends lost 6 bases and 8 bases, in that order; junction bases with no gene match: 8. There are 15 residues in the CDR3. Germline CDR1 and CDR2: KGHSH and LQKENI. CDR3 in DNA: TGTGCCAGCTCTTTTAGGACTAGCGGGAATGATGAGCAGTTCTTC. Amino acids: CASSFRTSGNDEQFF. Full variable domain (rest looked up from reference TRBV18 and TRBJ2-1): NAGVMQNPRHLVRRRGQEARLRCSPMKGHSHVYWYRQLPEEGLKFMVYLQKENIIDESGMPKERFSAEFPKEGPSILRIQQVVRGDSAAYFCASSFRTSGNDEQFFGPGTRLTVL.

V usage is TRBV12-2 and J usage is TRBJ2-3; TRBD2 reflects the table's D call only, with no check against the DNA. TRBV12-2 is termed a pseudogene. The CDR3 loop spans 17 amino acids. The CDR3 DNA is TGTGCAAGTCGCTTAGATCTCCAGCGGGAGGACACAGATACGCAGTATTTT. Translation: CASRLDLQREDTDTQYF.